A single sample is the source of the 17 T cell receptor beta chains below, sequenced in a study of blood T cell repertoires in COVID-19. The table came from immunoSEQ multiplex PCR; TCRdb's copy has only in-frame clones and leaves some out. This table has 60,000 to 65,000 clones, around 80% appearing once. Sequences were obtained from peripheral blood. The receptors were gathered from a woman aged 55 to 70 with acute or convalescent COVID-19.

CDR3 protein: CSVDRGRFGYTF. The CDR3 DNA sequence: TGCAGCGTTGACAGGGGGCGTTTTGGCTACACCTTC. The genes are TRBV29-1 and TRBJ1-2; 8 bases fit TRBD1. V shed 3 bases, J shed 7 bases, and the junction held 4 bases outside the gene matches. Germline values: CDR1 SQVTM, CDR2 ANQGSEA. This CDR3 is 12 amino acids long.

In regard to this clone: The junction departs from germline at one end; a sequencing error may be responsible. This rearrangement joins TRBV9 to TRBJ2-7; the D gene is possibly TRBD1 (6 bases). The CDR3 is 14 residues long. CDR1 and CDR2 from the germline V gene are SGDLS and YYNGEE. CDR3 coding DNA: TGTGCCAGCAGCGTAGAAGTAGTCGGGGACACGGTATCCTTC. This translates into CASSVEVVGDTVSF.

This clone was observed once. The gene calls are TRBV6-1 and TRBJ1-1; D ambiguous. CDR3 length equals 11 residues. CDR1 and CDR2 (germline): MNHNS, SASEGT. V lost 1 base, J lost 7 bases, and 4 bases lay in between. The CDR3 bases are TGTGCCAGCAGTGAAGTAGATGAAGCTTTCTTT. Encoded protein: CASSEVDEAFF.

The count of this clone is one. This sequence joins TRBV27 and TRBJ2-7, with a weak D call TRBD2 (6 bases). The CDR3 has 11 amino acids. V lost 5 bases and J lost 7, with 9 bases in between. CDR1 and CDR2 from the germline V gene are MNHEY and SMNVEV (reference sequence). The CDR3 DNA reads as TGTGCCAGCAGTGGAGGGGTGGAGCAGTACTTC. This sequence encodes CASSGGVEQYF.

The V and J genes are TRBV15 and TRBJ2-3, with D tentatively TRBD1 (5 bases). The V and J ends lost 1 base and 0 bases respectively, with 8 bases between them. CDR1 and CDR2 (germline): LNHNV, YYDKDF (reference sequence). This CDR3 has 15 residues. The DNA for the CDR3 is TGTGCCACCAGCAGAGTAGGGGCTAGCACAGATACGCAGTATTTT. This translates into CATSRVGASTDTQYF.

This chain joins TRBV20-1 and TRBJ2-2; D is undetermined. The CDR3 extends over 13 amino acids. The germline V gene encodes CDR1 DFQATT and CDR2 SNEGSKA (reference sequence). Trimming removed 3 bases from V and 3 bases from J, with 8 bases in between. Here the CDR3 reads CSASGPYTGELFF. The CDR3 DNA is TGCAGTGCTAGTGGGCCCTACACCGGGGAGCTGTTTTTT.

The chain is built from TRBV6-6 and TRBJ1-2; weak D call: TRBD1 (6 bases). The V gene lost 5 bases and the J gene lost 3 bases, with 10 bases spanning the gap. Germline V gene data show CDR1 as MNHNY and CDR2 as SVGAGI (reference sequence). The CDR3 consists of 13 residues. The CDR3 DNA reads as TGTGCCAGCAGTGCGACAGGCGACTATGGCTACACCTTC. It encodes CASSATGDYGYTF.

CDR3 coding DNA: TGCGCCAGCAGCACCAACAGTGATGGCTACACCTTC. Protein sequence: CASSTNSDGYTF. V is TRBV5-1 and J is TRBJ1-2; D remains ambiguous. CDR3 length: 12 amino acids. Per germline, CDR1 SGHRS and CDR2 YFSETQ. V was trimmed by 4 bases and J by 6 bases, leaving 10 bases between them. Using reference TRBV5-1 and TRBJ1-2 for the parts outside the CDR3, the full variable domain is KAGVTQTPRYLIKTRGQQVTLSCSPISGHRSVSWYQQTPGQGLQFLFEYFSETQRNKGNFPGRFSGRQFSNSRSEMNVSTLELGDSALYLCASSTNSDGYTFGSGTRLTVV.

This clone was recorded a few times. The chain joins TRBV12-3 or TRBV12-4 to TRBJ2-2; no reliable D call. CDR3 length equals 13 residues. V was pared by 5 bases and J by 5 bases, with 9 bases between. The chain's CDR3 is CASSPRLTGELFF. DNA for the CDR3: TGTGCCAGCAGTCCGAGGTTGACCGGGGAGCTGTTTTTT.

The chain recombines TRBV5-1 with TRBJ2-3, with 15 bases that match TRBD2. V dropped 4 bases and J dropped 5; count of bases not matched to a gene: 17. Germline V gene sequence: CDR1 SGHRS, CDR2 YFSETQ. The CDR3 sequence is 20 residues long. The CDR3 protein is CASSPTPPGTSGGTGDTQYF. CDR3 nucleotides: TGCGCCAGCAGCCCGACGCCTCCCGGGACTAGCGGGGGGACTGGAGATACGCAGTATTTT.

The chain has TRBV19 and TRBJ1-4, with 8 bases that match TRBD1. Trimming took 6 bases from V and 0 from J; bases not matched to a gene: 6. Germline V gene data show CDR1 as LNHDA and CDR2 as SQIVND (reference sequence). This CDR3 comprises 16 residues. CDR3 nucleotides: TGTGCCAGTAGGCGGACAGGGACCGCAACTAATGAAAAACTGTTTTTT. This gives the protein CASRRTGTATNEKLFF.

The V and J genes are TRBV5-6 and TRBJ1-2; a possible D gene is TRBD1 (5 bases). There are 19 residues in the CDR3. Germline V CDR1 and CDR2: SGHDT, YYEEEE. The ends were cut back, 5 bases at V and 5 bases at J, with 31 bases in the middle. The CDR3, as DNA: TGTGCCAGCAGTCGACCTCGGTCAGGGTCCACCGATCTGCGATATGGCTACACCTTC. As protein: CASSRPRSGSTDLRYGYTF. The full variable domain, with the rest looked up from reference TRBV5-6 and TRBJ1-2, is DAGVTQSPTHLIKTRGQQVTLRCSPKSGHDTVSWYQQALGQGPQFIFQYYEEEERQRGNFPDRFSGHQFPNYSSELNVNALLLGDSALYLCASSRPRSGSTDLRYGYTFGSGTRLTVV.

This clone came up once. V and J are TRBV18 and TRBJ1-5, with 9 bases aligning to TRBD1. The CDR3 runs 17 residues. CDR1 KGHSH and CDR2 LQKENI come from the germline V gene. Trimming removed 4 bases from V and 4 bases from J; junction bases left unmatched: 11. The CDR3 reads CASSLTAGTGPNQPQHF. CDR3 bases: TGTGCCAGCTCACTTACCGCCGGGACAGGGCCAAATCAGCCCCAGCATTTT. The full variable domain, with the rest looked up from reference TRBV18 and TRBJ1-5, is NAGVMQNPRHLVRRRGQEARLRCSPMKGHSHVYWYRQLPEEGLKFMVYLQKENIIDESGMPKERFSAEFPKEGPSILRIQQVVRGDSAAYFCASSLTAGTGPNQPQHFGDGTRLSIL.

The chain links TRBV10-2 to TRBJ1-1; D call uncertain. The ends were cut back, 3 bases at V and 0 bases at J, with 8 bases in the middle. Germline V gene data show CDR1 as WSHSY and CDR2 as SAAADI. This CDR3 is built from 14 residues. Here the CDR3 reads CASSEGRLNTEAFF. DNA of the CDR3: TGCGCCAGCAGTGAAGGCAGGTTGAACACTGAAGCTTTCTTT.

This clone was seen a few times. This rearrangement joins TRBV14 to TRBJ2-2; the match to TRBD1 covers 8 bases. J lost 6 bases, V lost 4 bases, and 13 bases had no gene match. Germline V CDR1 and CDR2: SGHDN, FVKESK. CDR3 length: 17 residues. The CDR3 here is CASSRSNSGGRAGELFF. In DNA, the CDR3 is TGTGCCAGCAGCCGATCTAACTCAGGGGGCCGGGCCGGGGAGCTGTTTTTT.

The chain is built from TRBV12-3 or TRBV12-4 and TRBJ1-2, with D tentatively TRBD1 (5 bases). Trimming shortened V by 5 bases and J by 4 bases, and 11 bases separated the two germline ends. This CDR3 is 13 amino acids long. CDR3 DNA sequence: TGTGCCAGCAGTCGGGACTCCACCTATGGCTACACCTTC. It codes for CASSRDSTYGYTF.

The gene calls are TRBV6-5 and TRBJ1-6, with D unresolved. V lost 6 bases and J 10 bases, leaving 19 bases between the germline ends. Germline assignment: CDR1 MNHEY and CDR2 SVGAGI. The CDR3 is 15 residues long. The CDR3 DNA reads as TGTGCCAGCAGGCAAGATACTGAAGGCGGGTCACCCCTCCACTTT. It yields the protein CASRQDTEGGSPLHF.